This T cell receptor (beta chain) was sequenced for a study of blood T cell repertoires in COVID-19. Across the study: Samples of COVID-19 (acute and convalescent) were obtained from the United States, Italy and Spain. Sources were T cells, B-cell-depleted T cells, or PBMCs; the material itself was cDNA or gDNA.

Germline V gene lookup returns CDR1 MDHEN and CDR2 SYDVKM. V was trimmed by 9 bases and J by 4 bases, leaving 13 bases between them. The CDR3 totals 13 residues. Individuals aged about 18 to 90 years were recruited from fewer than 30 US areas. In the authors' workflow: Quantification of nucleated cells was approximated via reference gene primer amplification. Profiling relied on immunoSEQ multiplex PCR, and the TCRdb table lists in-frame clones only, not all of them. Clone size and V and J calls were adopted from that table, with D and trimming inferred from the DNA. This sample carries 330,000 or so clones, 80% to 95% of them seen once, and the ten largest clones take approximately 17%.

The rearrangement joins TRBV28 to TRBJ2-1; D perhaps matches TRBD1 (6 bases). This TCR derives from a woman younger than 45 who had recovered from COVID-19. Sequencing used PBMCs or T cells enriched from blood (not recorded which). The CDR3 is CASTTGLYNEQFF. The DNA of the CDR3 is TGTGCCAGTACGACAGGACTTTACAATGAGCAGTTCTTC.